This TCR beta chain is from a study of T cells in Graves' hyperthyroidism and ophthalmopathy. This clonotype occurred many times. Germline-derived CDR1 and CDR2 are LNHDA and SQIVND (reference sequence). CDR3 size: 13 residues. The V and J ends lost 2 bases and 1 base respectively, with 5 bases between them. Researchers amplified the TCR beta CDR3 regions from RNA transcripts. RT-PCR in the first round (using the HTBI primer set) targeted the TCR CDR3. Each CDR3 protein gets one entry after TCRdb re-called the multiplex PCR reads with MiXCR. The sample has a few hundred thousand distinct CDR3 sequences, 46% seen once.

This sequence was found in a woman between 18 and 29 years old with Graves' hyperthyroidism. Sequencing was carried out using peripheral blood or thyroid tissue (not recorded which). The chain employs TRBV19 and TRBJ1-1, with unresolved D. CDR3 DNA: TGTGCCAGTAGTATATCCCCGAACACTGAAGCTTTCTTT. Translating gives CASSISPNTEAFF.